The present entry profiles one TCR beta chain with its context. The specificity of this receptor is unknown. Base-call qualities are not available, and no considerably larger clone is one nucleotide away. The sample originates from a study of blood T cells in healthy people across ages (dated by TCRdb to the mid-2010s). Turning to the overall study: In model experiments, roughly one uniquely barcoded TCR beta cDNA molecule per two T cells was captured by template switching. Using the same blood draw, the study looked at two additional independent replicas of 1 million unique cDNA reads for two donors, one aged 18 to 30 and the other aged 80 or older. To track age-related changes in TCR beta repertoire diversity, the study relied on deep sequencing normalized with unique cDNA molecular identifiers. To avoid experimental bias, donors of different ages were spread randomly across the sequencing lanes. Four age groups were formed from the donors: young (average 16 years), middle-aged (approximately 42), aged (62) and long-lived (less than 85). Summary of the overall study and its limitations: There was a strong correlation between observed TCR beta diversity and the percentage of naive T cells measured by flow cytometry. Total diversity estimates from one million sequenced T cells were considered lower bounds and underestimates. Compared with the aged group, more naive CD4+ T cells, fewer expanded clones and increased TCR diversity were shown by the long-lived group, suggesting age selection. Donor CMV infection status was unknown, potentially confounding age-related changes in expanded clonotypes. Observed TCR beta diversity per million T cells fell roughly linearly with age, and a significant reduction was already apparent by age around 44. Bulk unsorted PBMC profiling prevented conclusive comparison of naive and antigen-experienced compartments.

The CDR3 goes from the cysteine to the phenylalanine over 15 residues. Only the CDR3 region is kept as DNA, spanning 45 bases read in frame from base 1. V has 2 bases trimmed and J has 3 bases trimmed; junction bases matching no gene number 4. CDR1 and CDR2, looked up from the germline V gene, are MGHDK and SYGVNS. The library was generated by 5' RACE. These reads were obtained on an Illumina HiSeq 2500. A second PCR of roughly 7 to 11 cycles was performed with a sample-barcoded 5' primer and a J-beta primer mix. Each TCR beta cDNA molecule received a unique molecular identifier from a template-switch 5' adaptor carrying 12 random nucleotides. Each sample yielded at least 3 million CDR3-containing paired-end reads. First-strand cDNA synthesis was performed from all RNA using the Mint cDNA synthesis kit, with priming by a TRBC-specific oligonucleotide. All cDNA was treated with uracil-DNA glycosylase and then went through a first 18-cycle PCR with the universal primers M1SS and BC2_uni_R. Regarding the original processing steps: For normalization, 1 million high-quality reads were randomly selected from each sample, with every read carrying a distinct molecular identifier. Instead of being binned into consensus sequences, reads with shared molecular identifiers were discarded. MiTCR, run with a Q25 quality threshold and the strictest error-elimination algorithm, handled CDR3 identification, clonotype clustering and error correction. A nonparametric unseen species model using Euler transformation provided a lower-bound estimate of total TCR beta diversity. Clones were called with MiXCR by TCRdb after fastp trimmed the public reads at Q25, and only in-frame beta chains were retained. All rows with the same CDR3 protein become a single entry with the most common DNA and genes. TCRdb assigned the V and J calls; the authors' analysis was not used. This sample is represented by hundreds of thousands of distinct CDR3 sequences; roughly half of them were singletons. The ten largest clones add up to roughly 51% of the sample.

Donors were 35 to 40 systemically healthy Caucasian individuals from Russia aged roughly 6 to 95 years. Each donor gave around 9.8 milliliters of peripheral blood, collected into EDTA-treated Vacutainer tubes. Ficoll-Paque density-gradient centrifugation was used to isolate PBMCs, with at least 6.5 million obtained per sample. Trizol reagent was used to extract total RNA from the PBMCs, yielding at least 5 micrograms per sample. The percentages of naive CD45RAhigh/CD27high T cells were determined by flow cytometry on a PBMC aliquot from every donor. This sequence originates from a man aged 60 to 69 in good health. The V and J segments used are TRBV25-1 and TRBJ2-5; 9 junctional bases match TRBD1. Sequences were obtained from blood. The CDR3 protein is CASSEAGTGKETQYF. The DNA sequence is TGTGCCAGCAGTGAAGCCGGGACAGGGAAAGAGACCCAGTACTTC.